What follows is one T cell receptor beta chain and its context. Its specificity is unknown. The sample originates from a study of PD-1 blockade in classical Hodgkin lymphoma. Each and every patient relapsed after autologous stem cell transplantation, and patients got differing brentuximab vedotin exposure. Isolation of CD4+ T cells from thawed PBMCs was performed by magnetic negative selection. Study results and caveats: Before treatment, TCR diversity in newly diagnosed patients was reportedly lower than in healthy donors.

Only in-frame clones appear in the TCRdb table, and some are missing; sequencing was by immunoSEQ multiplex PCR. The table lists 6,000 to 9,500 clones, 75% to 90% of them singletons. Germline lookup yields CDR1 LGHNA and CDR2 YSLEER. V shed 1 base and J 5 bases; nucleotides not matched to a gene: 3. The CDR3 extends over 14 amino acids. This sequence originates from a human donor with classical Hodgkin lymphoma. Sequences were derived from CD4+ T cells from blood, sampled at baseline. The rearrangement links TRBV4-3 to TRBJ2-3, with 7 bases aligning to TRBD1. Written as DNA, the CDR3 is TGCGCCAGCAGCCAAGGAGGGGGCAAAGATACGCAGTATTTT. Translating gives CASSQGGGKDTQYF.